The sequence of this T cell receptor beta chain was determined in a study of OX40 agonist ivuxolimab in advanced cancers. Overall study context: Three patients, one with hepatocellular carcinoma and two with cutaneous melanoma, achieved partial responses.

Data came from immunoSEQ multiplex PCR; TCRdb stores just in-frame clones and leaves some out. The sample has about 18,000 clones, around 78% seen once; the top ten hold 14% to 15%. This CDR3 has 13 amino acids. Trimming shortened V by 3 bases and J by 4 bases, and 9 bases separated the two germline ends. The germline gives CDR1 SGHTA, CDR2 FQGNSA. The sample consisted of CD4+ or CD8+ T cells sorted from blood, taken in a trial of the OX40 agonist ivuxolimab. This receptor was identified in an adult with an advanced solid tumor such as melanoma, head and neck, liver or kidney cancer. The V and J genes are TRBV7-2 and TRBJ1-2; D is ambiguous. CDR3: CASSLDRFYGYTF. The CDR3 coding sequence is TGTGCCAGCAGCTTGGACCGATTCTATGGCTACACCTTC.